This TCR beta chain derives from a study of blood T cells in healthy people across ages. Turning to this clonotype: The antigen is not known.

Next came a second PCR, run for about 6 to 11 cycles, which used a sample-barcoded 5' primer along with a J-beta primer mix. Each cDNA molecule was tagged by a template-switch adaptor that had 12 random nucleotides. Each CDR3 protein is one row after TCRdb ran MiXCR on the 5' RACE reads. Among hundreds of thousands of distinct CDR3 sequences listed, under 45% were seen once. The study, taken as a whole, reports: Age showed a roughly linear inverse relationship with TCR beta diversity per million T cells. It was the long-lived donors that had more naive CD4+ cells and higher diversity than aged donors.

The germline V and J ends were trimmed by 7 bases and 6 bases, with 13 bases remaining between them. The CDR3 covers 12 residues. Looked up from germline, CDR1 is MNHEY and CDR2 is SMNVEV (reference sequence). Peripheral blood samples of around 9.3 milliliters were drawn from each donor. Source material: blood. The sequence was obtained from a man between 60 and 75 years old in good health. The chain is built from TRBV27 and TRBJ2-7; D is possibly TRBD2 (7 bases). The CDR3 coding sequence is TGTGCCAGCACAGGGGAGGGCGCCGAGCAGTACTTC. Its protein product is CASTGEGAEQYF.